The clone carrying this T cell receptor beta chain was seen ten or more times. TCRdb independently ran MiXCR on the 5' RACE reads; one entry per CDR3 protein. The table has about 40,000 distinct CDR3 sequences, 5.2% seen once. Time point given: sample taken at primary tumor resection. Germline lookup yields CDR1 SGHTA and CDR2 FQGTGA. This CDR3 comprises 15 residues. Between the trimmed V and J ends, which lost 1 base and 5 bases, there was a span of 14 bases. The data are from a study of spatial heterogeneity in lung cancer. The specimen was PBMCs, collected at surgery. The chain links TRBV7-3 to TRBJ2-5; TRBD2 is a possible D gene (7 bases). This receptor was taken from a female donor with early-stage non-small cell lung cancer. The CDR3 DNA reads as TGTGCCAGCAGCTTAAGGCCGGGGGGCGGTGAGACCCAGTACTTC. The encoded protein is CASSLRPGGGETQYF.